In this sample, the clone carrying this T cell receptor (beta chain) turned up a few times. As yet, its antigen is unknown. The data were obtained in a study of cytomegalovirus exposure and HLA in healthy donors. General study results and limits: Despite most TCR sequences being rare, some public TCRs occurred in many donors. Earlier results showed most TCR beta V segments being productive about 90% or about 30% of the time. It was likely that a cluster of highly shared sequence variants was a sequencing artifact.

The PCR had 60 Vbeta and 13 Jbeta primers. TCRdb's table, derived via immunoSEQ multiplex PCR, lists solely in-frame clones and lacks some. Among some 160,000 clones, about 72% were seen once, and the ten largest hold under 1.5%. This CDR3 is 14 amino acids long. J gave up 1 base and V 5 bases, and 5 bases lay outside the gene matches. Germline V gene lookup returns CDR1 SGHRS and CDR2 YFSETQ. The sample consisted of PBMCs. The TCR originated in a male donor in good health and CMV-seronegative. The chain joins TRBV5-1 to TRBJ2-5; TRBD2 aligns across 7 bases. The CDR3 protein is CASRSAGFQETQYF. Written as DNA, the CDR3 is TGCGCCAGCAGGTCAGCGGGGTTCCAAGAGACCCAGTACTTC.